This paragraph covers one T cell receptor (beta chain) sequence. Sample-barcoded 5' priming and a J-beta primer mix drove a second PCR of about 6 to 12 cycles. TCRdb used MiXCR to reprocess the 5' RACE reads, holding one entry per CDR3 protein. The sample holds 500,000 to 600,000 distinct CDR3 sequences, roughly 29% seen once. The data originate from a study of blood T cells in healthy people across ages. The CDR3 covers 15 residues. The germline gives CDR1 GTSNPN, CDR2 SVGIG (reference sequence). The V and J ends lost 4 bases and 5 bases respectively, with 19 bases between them. The TCR comes from a woman in her seventies in good health. Sequences were obtained from blood. The rearrangement links TRBV30 to TRBJ2-3; D remains ambiguous. The CDR3 DNA sequence: TGTGCCTGGAATGGAATCGCAACTGCAGAAGATACGCAGTATTTT. This sequence encodes CAWNGIATAEDTQYF.